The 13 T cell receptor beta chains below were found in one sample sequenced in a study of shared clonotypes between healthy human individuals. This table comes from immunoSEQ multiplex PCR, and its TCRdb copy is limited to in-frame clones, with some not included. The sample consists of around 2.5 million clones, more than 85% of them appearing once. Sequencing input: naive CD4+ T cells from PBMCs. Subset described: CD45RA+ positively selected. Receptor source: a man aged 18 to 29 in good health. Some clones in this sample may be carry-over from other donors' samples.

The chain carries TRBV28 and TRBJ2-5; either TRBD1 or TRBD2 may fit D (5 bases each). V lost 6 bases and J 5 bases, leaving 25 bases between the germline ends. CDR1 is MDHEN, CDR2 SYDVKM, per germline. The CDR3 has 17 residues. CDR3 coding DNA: TGTGCCAGCAGACCAACTTCGGGACCCCAGGGCGGCGAGACCCAGTACTTC. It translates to CASRPTSGPQGGETQYF. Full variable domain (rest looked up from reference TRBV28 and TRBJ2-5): DVKVTQSSRYLVKRTGEKVFLECVQDMDHENMFWYRQDPGLGLRLIYFSYDVKMKEKGDIPEGYSVSREKKERFSLILESASTNQTSMYLCASRPTSGPQGGETQYFGPGTRLLVL.

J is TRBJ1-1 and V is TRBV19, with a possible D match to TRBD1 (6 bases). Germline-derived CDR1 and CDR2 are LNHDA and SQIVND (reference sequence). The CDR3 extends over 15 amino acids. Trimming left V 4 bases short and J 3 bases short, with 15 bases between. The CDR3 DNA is TGTGCCAGTAGTACCGACAGGTCACCTTACACTGAAGCTTTCTTT. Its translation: CASSTDRSPYTEAFF.

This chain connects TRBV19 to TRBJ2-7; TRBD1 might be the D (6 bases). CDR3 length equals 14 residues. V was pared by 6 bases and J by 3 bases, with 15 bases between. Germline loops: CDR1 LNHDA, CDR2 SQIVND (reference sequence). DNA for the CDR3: TGTGCCAGTAGCCCCCAGGGGACGTTCTACGAGCAGTACTTC. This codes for CASSPQGTFYEQYF.

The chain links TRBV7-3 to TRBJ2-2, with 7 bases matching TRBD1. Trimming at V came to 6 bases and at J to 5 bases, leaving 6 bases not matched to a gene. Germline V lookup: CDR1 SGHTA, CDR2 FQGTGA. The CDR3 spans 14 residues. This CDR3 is CASSRTGETGELFF. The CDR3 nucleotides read TGTGCCAGCAGTAGGACAGGTGAAACCGGGGAGCTGTTTTTT.

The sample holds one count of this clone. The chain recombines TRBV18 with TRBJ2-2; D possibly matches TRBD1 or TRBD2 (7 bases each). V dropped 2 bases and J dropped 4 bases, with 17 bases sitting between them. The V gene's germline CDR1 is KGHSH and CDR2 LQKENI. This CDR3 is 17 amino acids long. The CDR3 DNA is TGTGCCAGCTCACCAAAGGGGGCCCTAGCGGCCACCGGGGAGCTGTTTTTT. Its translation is CASSPKGALAATGELFF.

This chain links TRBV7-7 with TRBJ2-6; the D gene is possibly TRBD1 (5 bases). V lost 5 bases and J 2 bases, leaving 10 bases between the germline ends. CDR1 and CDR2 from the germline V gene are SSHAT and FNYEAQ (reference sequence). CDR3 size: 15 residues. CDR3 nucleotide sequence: TGTGCCAGCAGCCCCCAGGGTACTGGGGCCAACGTCCTGACTTTC. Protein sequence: CASSPQGTGANVLTF.

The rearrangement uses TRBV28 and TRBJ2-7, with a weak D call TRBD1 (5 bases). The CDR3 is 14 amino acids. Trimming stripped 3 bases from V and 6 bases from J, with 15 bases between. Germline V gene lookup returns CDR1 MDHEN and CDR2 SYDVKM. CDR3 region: CASSFQGTVGEQYF. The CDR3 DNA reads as TGTGCCAGCAGTTTCCAGGGAACTGTCGGCGAGCAGTACTTC.

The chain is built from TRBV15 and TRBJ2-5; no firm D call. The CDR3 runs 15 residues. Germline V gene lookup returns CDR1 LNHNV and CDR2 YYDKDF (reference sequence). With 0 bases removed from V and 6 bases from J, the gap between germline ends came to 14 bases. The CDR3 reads CATSRDVGLGQTQYF. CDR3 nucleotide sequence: TGTGCCACCAGCAGAGATGTCGGGCTAGGCCAGACCCAGTACTTC.

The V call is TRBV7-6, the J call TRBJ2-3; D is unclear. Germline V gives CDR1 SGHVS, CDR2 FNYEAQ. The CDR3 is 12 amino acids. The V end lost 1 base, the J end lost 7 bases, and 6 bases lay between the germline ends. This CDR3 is CASSLVANTQYF. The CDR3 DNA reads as TGTGCCAGCAGCTTAGTAGCAAATACGCAGTATTTT.

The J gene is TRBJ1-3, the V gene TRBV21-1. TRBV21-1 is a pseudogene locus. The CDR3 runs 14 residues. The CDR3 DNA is TGTGCCAGCAGCAAGGGGGAATTAGGAAACACCATATATTTT. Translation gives CASSKGELGNTIYF.

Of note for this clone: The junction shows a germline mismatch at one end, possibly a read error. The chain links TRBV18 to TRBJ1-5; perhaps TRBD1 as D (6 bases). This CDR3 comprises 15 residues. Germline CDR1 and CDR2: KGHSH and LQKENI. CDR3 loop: CASPPMGGADQPQHF. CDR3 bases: TGTGCCAGCCCACCAATGGGGGGCGCGGATCAGCCCCAGCATTTT. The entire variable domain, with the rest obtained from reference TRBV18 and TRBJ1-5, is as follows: NAGVMQNPRHLVRRRGQEARLRCSPMKGHSHVYWYRQLPEEGLKFMVYLQKENIIDESGMPKERFSAEFPKEGPSILRIQQVVRGDSAAYFCASPPMGGADQPQHFGDGTRLSIL.

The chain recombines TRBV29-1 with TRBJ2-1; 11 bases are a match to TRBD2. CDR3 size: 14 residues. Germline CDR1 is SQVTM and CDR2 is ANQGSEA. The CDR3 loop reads CSGANSGRANEQFF. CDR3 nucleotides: TGCAGTGGGGCAAATAGCGGGAGGGCCAATGAGCAGTTCTTC.

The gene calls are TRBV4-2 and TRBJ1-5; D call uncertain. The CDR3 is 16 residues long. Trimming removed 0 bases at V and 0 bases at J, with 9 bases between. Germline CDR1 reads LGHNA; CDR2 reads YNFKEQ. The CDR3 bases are TGTGCCAGCAGCCAAGATATTAGATATAGCAATCAGCCCCAGCATTTT. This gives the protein CASSQDIRYSNQPQHF.